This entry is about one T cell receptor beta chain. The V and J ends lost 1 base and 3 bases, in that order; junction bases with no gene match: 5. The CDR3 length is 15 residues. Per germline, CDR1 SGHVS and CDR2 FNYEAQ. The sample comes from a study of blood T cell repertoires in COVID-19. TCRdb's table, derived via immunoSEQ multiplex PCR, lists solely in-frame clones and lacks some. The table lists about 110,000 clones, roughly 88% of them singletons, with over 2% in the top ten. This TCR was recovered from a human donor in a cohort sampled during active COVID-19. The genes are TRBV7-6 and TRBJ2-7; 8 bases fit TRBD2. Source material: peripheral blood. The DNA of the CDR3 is TGTGCCAGCAGCTTAGAAGGGACTAGGAGCTACGAGCAGTACTTC. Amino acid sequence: CASSLEGTRSYEQYF.